These 30 T cell receptor beta chains were sequenced from one sample in a study of blood T cells in healthy people across ages. Sample-barcoded 5' priming and a J-beta primer mix drove a second PCR of 7 to 11 cycles. In TCRdb, the 5' RACE reads were re-called with MiXCR into one record per CDR3 protein. The sample yields approximately 2,000,000 distinct CDR3 sequences, roughly two fifths seen once. Sequencing was done on a sample of blood. The receptors were sampled from a human donor in good health.

The J gene is TRBJ2-1, the V gene TRBV29-1, with D hard to call. CDR1 is SQVTM, CDR2 ANQGSEA, per germline. V gave up 1 base and J gave up 9 bases, with 13 bases separating them. The CDR3 totals 13 residues. This chain's CDR3 is CSVEAYLLGEQFF. The CDR3 DNA reads TGCAGCGTTGAAGCGTATCTGCTCGGTGAGCAGTTCTTC.

This clonotype was seen a few times. The CDR3, as DNA: TGTGCCAGCAGTTACTCAGACAAAGAATACGAGCAGTACTTC. This codes for CASSYSDKEYEQYF. The chain links TRBV6-2 or TRBV6-3 to TRBJ2-5; D uncertain. TRBJ2-7 matches the DNA end more closely, so the J call is doubtful. The CDR3 length is 14 residues. Germline assignment: CDR1 MNHEY and CDR2 SVGEGT.

This rearrangement joins TRBV4-3 to TRBJ1-5, with D hard to call. Germline CDR1 is LGHNA and CDR2 is YSLEER. V was trimmed by 0 bases and J by 0 bases, leaving 9 bases between them. The CDR3 consists of 16 residues. The CDR3 spells CASSQDFTYSNQPQHF. In nucleotides, the CDR3 is TGCGCCAGCAGCCAAGATTTCACATATAGCAATCAGCCCCAGCATTTT.

As for this clonotype: Sequence at one end of the junction differs from germline and may be a read error. V gene TRBV9 combines with J gene TRBJ1-2, with unresolved D. Germline V lookup: CDR1 SGDLS, CDR2 YYNGEE. The CDR3 totals 14 residues. CDR3 nucleotide sequence: TGTGCCAGCAGTGTAGAGGCAGTGGGCTATGGCTACACCTTC. Its translation is CASSVEAVGYGYTF.

The chain uses TRBV19 and TRBJ2-7; TRBD2 is a possible D gene (6 bases). The germline V and J ends were trimmed by 6 bases and 2 bases, with 14 bases remaining between them. This CDR3 has 14 amino acids. Germline V CDR1 and CDR2: LNHDA, SQIVND (reference sequence). CDR3 protein: CASSPGLIAYEQYF. The CDR3 DNA follows: TGTGCCAGTAGCCCGGGACTTATAGCCTACGAGCAGTACTTC.

This sequence joins TRBV4-2 and TRBJ1-2, with D maybe TRBD1 (5 bases). Trimming stripped 4 bases from V and 1 base from J, with 16 bases between. This CDR3 comprises 16 residues. Germline assignment: CDR1 LGHNA and CDR2 YNFKEQ. The CDR3 protein is CASSPQGQGINYGYTF. CDR3 nucleotide sequence: TGTGCCAGCAGCCCCCAAGGGCAGGGAATTAACTATGGCTACACCTTC.

This clonotype was picked up one time. This chain joins TRBV12-3 or TRBV12-4 and TRBJ2-1; D uncertain. Trimming took 6 bases from V and 7 from J, leaving 22 bases between them. The CDR3 is 16 residues long. The DNA for the CDR3 is TGTGCCAGCAGCCCTACGGGTAATGGGGTGCGGAATGAGCAGTTCTTC. Translation gives CASSPTGNGVRNEQFF.

V is TRBV6-2 or TRBV6-3 and J is TRBJ2-7; D is ambiguous. Germline lookup yields CDR1 MNHEY and CDR2 SVGEGT. CDR3 size: 13 residues. Deletions cut 2 bases from V and 2 bases from J, with 7 bases between. This chain's CDR3 is CASSYNSPYEQYF. The CDR3 DNA reads TGTGCCAGCAGTTACAACAGCCCCTACGAGCAGTACTTC.

This clonotype turned up a few times. The chain has TRBV20-1 and TRBJ2-7; TRBD2 agrees at 9 bases. Trimming cost V 5 bases and J 6 bases; bases outside gene matches: 5. This CDR3 is 12 amino acids long. The germline V gene has CDR1 DFQATT and CDR2 SNEGSKA (reference sequence). The CDR3 sequence: CSAGTSNGEQYF. CDR3 sequence (DNA): TGCAGTGCTGGGACTAGCAATGGCGAGCAGTACTTC.

This clonotype was detected once. Mismatch with germline at one junction end may stem from a read error. V and J are TRBV3-1 and TRBJ2-1; D is unclear. Germline values: CDR1 LGHDT, CDR2 YNNKEL (reference sequence). This CDR3 has 13 amino acids. The CDR3 is CASSPGSRYEQFF. CDR3 bases: TGCGCCAGCAGCCCCGGGTCTAGATACGAGCAGTTCTTC.

The genes are TRBV7-2 and TRBJ2-3; a weak D match, TRBD2 (6 bases). CDR1 SGHTA and CDR2 FQGNSA come from the germline V gene. CDR3 size: 15 residues. Trimming left V 2 bases short and J 6 bases short, with 15 bases between. CDR3 region: CASSLSIAAGDTQYF. The DNA of the CDR3 is TGTGCCAGCAGCTTAAGTATAGCGGCGGGCGATACGCAGTATTTT.

In this sample, this clonotype turned up a few times. The chain couples TRBV20-1 to TRBJ2-1, with TRBD1 matching over 8 bases. The V and J ends lost 6 bases and 5 bases, in that order; junction bases with no gene match: 6. The germline gives CDR1 DFQATT, CDR2 SNEGSKA (reference sequence). CDR3 length: 13 amino acids. The CDR3: CSALGQAHNEQFF. The CDR3 DNA follows: TGCAGTGCCTTGGGACAGGCCCACAATGAGCAGTTCTTC.

Only a few counts were recorded for this clonotype. This chain connects TRBV20-1 to TRBJ1-4; possible D gene TRBD1, 6 bases. Deletions cut 1 base from V and 5 bases from J, with 8 bases between. Germline CDR1 DFQATT, CDR2 SNEGSKA (reference sequence). This CDR3 is built from 13 residues. Here the CDR3 reads CSARVQGNEKLFF. The DNA for the CDR3 is TGCAGTGCTAGAGTACAGGGAAATGAAAAACTGTTTTTT.

The chain links TRBV9 to TRBJ2-1, with unresolved D. The CDR3 covers 14 residues. Germline CDR1 is SGDLS and CDR2 is YYNGEE. Trimming stripped 3 bases from V and 5 bases from J, with 12 bases between. The DNA of the CDR3 is TGTGCCAGCAGCGGTTTAACTGGTCACAATGAGCAGTTCTTC. It codes for CASSGLTGHNEQFF.

The J gene is TRBJ1-6, the V gene TRBV2, with 11 bases matching TRBD1. In germline, CDR1 is SNHLY, CDR2 FYNNEI. This CDR3 has 16 amino acids. V shed 6 bases and J 1 base; nucleotides not matched to a gene: 2. Here the CDR3 DNA reads TGTGCCAGCAGCGGGACAGGGGGATCCTATAATTCACCCCTCCACTTT. This encodes CASSGTGGSYNSPLHF.

This clonotype appeared a few times. The CDR3 region has the DNA TGTGCCAGCAGCCGGACAGGGTTTGACGAGCAGTACTTC. This codes for CASSRTGFDEQYF. The V gene is TRBV28, the J gene TRBJ2-5, with 8 nucleotides matching TRBD1. Matching the DNA end better, TRBJ2-7 makes the J call doubtful. This CDR3 is built from 13 residues. CDR1 is MDHEN and CDR2 is SYDVKM in the germline V gene.

Only a few counts were recorded for this clonotype. The junction departs from germline at one end; a sequencing error may be responsible. The gene calls are TRBV5-1 and TRBJ2-1, with a weak D call TRBD2 (6 bases). Germline CDR1 is SGHRS and CDR2 is YFSETQ. This CDR3 has 13 amino acids. Here the CDR3 DNA reads TGTGCCAGCAGCTTAGGAGGGGAGAATGAGCAGTTCTTC. Translating it yields CASSLGGENEQFF.

The rearrangement joins TRBV4-1 to TRBJ2-3; possibly TRBD1 for D (6 bases). There are 14 residues in the CDR3. Looked up from germline, CDR1 is MGHRA and CDR2 is YSYEKL. V lost 3 bases and J 2 bases, leaving 9 bases between the germline ends. The CDR3 coding sequence is TGCGCCAGCAGCCACCGGGACATCACAGATACGCAGTATTTT. It specifies CASSHRDITDTQYF.

V is TRBV6-2 or TRBV6-3 and J is TRBJ2-1, with 8 bases lining up with TRBD1. Trimming took 5 bases from V and 8 from J; bases not matched to a gene: 11. CDR1 and CDR2 from the germline V gene are MNHEY and SVGEGT. The length of the CDR3 is 15 residues. The CDR3 protein is CASSLNRGYLDEQFF. The CDR3 coding sequence is TGTGCCAGCAGTCTAAACAGGGGGTATTTGGATGAGCAGTTCTTC.

As to this clonotype: A much larger clone lies one base from this, so it may be a read error. The rearrangement links TRBV29-1 to TRBJ2-3, with D possibly matching TRBD2 (6 bases). Germline V gene lookup returns CDR1 SQVTM and CDR2 ANQGSEA. The CDR3 spans 13 residues. The chain's CDR3 is CSARDSLTDAQYF. The CDR3 DNA reads TGCAGCGCCCGGGACTCCCTCACAGATGCGCAGTATTTT.

This chain uses TRBV29-1 with TRBJ1-1; D is uncertain. In germline, CDR1 is SQVTM, CDR2 ANQGSEA. The CDR3 has 12 residues. V lost 7 bases and J lost 0, with 9 bases in between. CDR3 in DNA: TGCAGCGGTAAGAGGCTGAACACTGAAGCTTTCTTT. It codes for CSGKRLNTEAFF.

The chain recombines TRBV11-2 with TRBJ2-7; unclear D gene. This CDR3 is built from 13 residues. Germline V gene data show CDR1 as SGHAT and CDR2 as FQNNGV. Trimming removed 4 bases at V and 3 bases at J, with 10 bases between. CDR3 nucleotide sequence: TGTGCCAGCAGCTCCACAGTGTTCTACGAGCAGTACTTC. Translating gives CASSSTVFYEQYF.

The chain links TRBV3-1 to TRBJ1-1; no definite D call. CDR1 and CDR2 (germline): LGHDT, YNNKEL (reference sequence). This CDR3 region has 14 residues. V gave up 2 bases and J gave up 8 bases, with 15 bases separating them. The CDR3 region has the DNA TGTGCCAGCAGCCAACCTCAGGCGGGCAGGGAAGCTTTCTTT. Translated: CASSQPQAGREAFF.

This clonotype came up a few times. This chain links TRBV7-2 with TRBJ2-1, with unresolved D. V lost 6 bases, J lost 5 bases, and 11 bases lay in between. This CDR3 is built from 13 residues. CDR1 SGHTA and CDR2 FQGNSA come from the germline V gene. The CDR3 DNA reads as TGTGCCAGCAGTTTGTCGAAAAACAATGAGCAGTTCTTC. It translates to CASSLSKNNEQFF.

The V and J genes are TRBV20-1 and TRBJ1-5; 9 positions agree with TRBD1. V lost 3 bases and J lost 3; bases outside the gene matches: 9. The CDR3 sequence is 16 residues long. Germline CDR1 reads DFQATT; CDR2 reads SNEGSKA (reference sequence). In DNA, the CDR3 is TGCAGTGCTAGTTCGGGACAGGGTAACGCCAATCAGCCCCAGCATTTT. Amino acids: CSASSGQGNANQPQHF.

This clonotype was detected only a few times. The chain uses TRBV12-3 or TRBV12-4 and TRBJ1-5; D possibly corresponds to TRBD1 (6 bases). There are 16 residues in the CDR3. Between the trimmed V and J ends, which lost 6 bases and 4 bases, there was a span of 19 bases. The CDR3, as DNA: TGTGCCAGCAGGCCGTCCGGGGGGGCTGGAAATCAGCCCCAGCATTTT. The encoded protein is CASRPSGGAGNQPQHF.

This clonotype is a singleton in its sample. The chain couples TRBV7-8 to TRBJ2-3, with D possibly TRBD2 on 5 matching bases. Germline V gene sequence: CDR1 SGHVS, CDR2 FQNEAQ. Trimming took off 8 bases at V and 4 bases at J, with 16 bases between the two ends. The CDR3 is 14 amino acids. CDR3 amino acids: CASESRELADTQYF. The CDR3 bases are TGTGCCAGCGAATCGAGGGAGTTGGCAGATACGCAGTATTTT.

The rearrangement uses TRBV7-3 and TRBJ2-1; TRBD1 might be the D (5 bases). With 2 bases removed from V and 3 bases from J, the gap between germline ends came to 14 bases. There are 16 residues in the CDR3. Germline CDR1 SGHTA, CDR2 FQGTGA. Written as DNA, the CDR3 is TGTGCCAGCAGCTTATGGGGCTCGGCTAGCTACAATGAGCAGTTCTTC. Translated, it gives CASSLWGSASYNEQFF.

This clonotype was detected only a few times. The chain joins TRBV7-2 to TRBJ2-5, with 13 bases fitting TRBD2. The V and J ends lost 4 bases and 2 bases, in that order; junction bases with no gene match: 7. The CDR3 sequence is 17 residues long. From germline, CDR1 is SGHTA and CDR2 FQGNSA. CDR3 sequence (DNA): TGTGCCAGCAGCTCCCGGACTAGCGGGGGAGGTCAAGAGACCCAGTACTTC. Translating gives CASSSRTSGGGQETQYF.

This clonotype has a handful of counts. The rearrangement links TRBV29-1 to TRBJ2-7, with 11 bases aligning to TRBD1. This CDR3 is built from 15 residues. Germline V gene data show CDR1 as SQVTM and CDR2 as ANQGSEA. V shed 7 bases, J shed 3 bases, and the junction held 11 bases outside the gene matches. The CDR3 DNA sequence: TGCAGCGCTAGGACAGCGGGACAGGGGGTCTACGAGCAGTACTTC. It specifies CSARTAGQGVYEQYF.